These 5 T cell receptor beta chains came from one sample sequenced in a study of blood T cell repertoires in COVID-19. Libraries were prepared by immunoSEQ multiplex PCR; TCRdb keeps only in-frame clonotypes and omits some of them. The sample lists around 200,000 clones, around 75% seen once, with over 5% in the top ten. Material: peripheral blood. These receptors originate from a woman in her thirties or forties with COVID-19, enrolled during active disease.

J is TRBJ1-6 and V is TRBV6-2 or TRBV6-3; TRBD1 might be the D (5 bases). Germline V gene sequence: CDR1 MNHEY, CDR2 SVGEGT. Trimming stripped 0 bases from V and 3 bases from J, with 12 bases between. This CDR3 is 17 amino acids long. In DNA, the CDR3 is TGTGCCAGCAGTTACTCGCGGTTGGGACTCTATAATTCACCCCTCCACTTT. Translated: CASSYSRLGLYNSPLHF.

The genes are TRBV4-3 and TRBJ1-2, with 8 bases lining up with TRBD1. V lost 0 bases, J lost 5 bases, and 2 bases stayed unmatched. CDR1 and CDR2 (germline): LGHNA, YSLEER. The CDR3 length is 14 residues. Here the CDR3 DNA reads TGCGCCAGCAGCCAAGATCGGACAGGGTATGGCTACACCTTC. It translates to CASSQDRTGYGYTF.

V and J are TRBV3-1 (or the pseudogene TRBV3-2) and TRBJ2-4; maybe TRBD1 (6 bases). Trimming removed 0 bases from V and 6 bases from J, with 24 bases in between. Germline lookup yields CDR1 LGHDT and CDR2 YNNKEL (reference sequence). CDR3 length: 19 residues. CDR3 in amino acids: CASSQDGLVAWGPRNIQYF. The CDR3 region has the DNA TGTGCCAGCAGCCAAGATGGGCTAGTTGCTTGGGGGCCGAGAAACATTCAGTACTTC.

With respect to this clone: One junction end disagrees with the germline gene, perhaps due to a read error. This chain connects TRBV5-1 to TRBJ2-3; 7 bases map to TRBD2. Germline-derived CDR1 and CDR2 are SGHRS and YFSETQ. CDR3 length equals 16 residues. This CDR3 reads CASSLDGGSPTGTQYF. The CDR3 DNA sequence: TGCGCCAGCAGCTTGGACGGGGGGTCCCCCACAGGTACGCAGTATTTT.

The J gene is TRBJ1-2, the V gene TRBV5-4; D may be TRBD1 (5 bases). With 2 bases removed from V and 2 bases from J, the gap between germline ends came to 10 bases. CDR1 SGHNT and CDR2 YYREEE come from the germline V gene (reference sequence). The CDR3 runs 14 residues. CDR3 residues: CASSLSQGNYGYTF. The CDR3 DNA follows: TGTGCCAGCAGCTTATCTCAGGGAAACTATGGCTACACCTTC.